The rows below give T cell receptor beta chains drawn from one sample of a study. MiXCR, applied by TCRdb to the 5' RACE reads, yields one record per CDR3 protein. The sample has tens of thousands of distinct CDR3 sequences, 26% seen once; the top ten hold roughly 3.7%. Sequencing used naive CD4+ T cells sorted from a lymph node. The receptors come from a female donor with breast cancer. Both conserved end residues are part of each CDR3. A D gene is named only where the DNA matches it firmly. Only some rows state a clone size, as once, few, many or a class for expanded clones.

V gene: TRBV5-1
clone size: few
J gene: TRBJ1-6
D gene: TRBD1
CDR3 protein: CASNREQGNSPLHF
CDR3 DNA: TGCGCCAGCAACCGGGAACAGGGGAATTCACCCCTCCACTTT

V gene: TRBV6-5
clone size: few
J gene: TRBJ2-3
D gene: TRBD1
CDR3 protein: CASRRLGQGAADTQYF
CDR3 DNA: TGTGCCAGCAGACGTCTGGGGCAGGGGGCCGCAGATACGCAGTATTTT

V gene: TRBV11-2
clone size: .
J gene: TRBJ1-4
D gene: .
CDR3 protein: CASSFGGYEGKLFF
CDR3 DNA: TGTGCCAGCAGCTTCGGAGGATATGAAGGAAAACTGTTTTTT

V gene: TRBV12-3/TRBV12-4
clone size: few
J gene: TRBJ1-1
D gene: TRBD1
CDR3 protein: CASNRQGNTEAFF
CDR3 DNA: TGTGCCAGCAACCGACAGGGGAACACTGAAGCTTTCTTT

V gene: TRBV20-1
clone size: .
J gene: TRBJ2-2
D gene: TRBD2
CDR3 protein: CSARALAGYAGELFF
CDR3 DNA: TGCAGTGCTAGAGCACTAGCGGGATACGCCGGGGAGCTGTTTTTT

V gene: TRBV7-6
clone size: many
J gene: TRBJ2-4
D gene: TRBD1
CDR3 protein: CASSGDRESKNIQYF
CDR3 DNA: TGTGCCAGCAGTGGGGACAGGGAGTCCAAAAACATTCAGTACTTC

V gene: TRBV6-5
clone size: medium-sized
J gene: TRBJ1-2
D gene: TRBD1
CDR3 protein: CASRTGAGGYTF
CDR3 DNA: TGTGCCAGCAGAACAGGGGCGGGTGGCTACACCTTC

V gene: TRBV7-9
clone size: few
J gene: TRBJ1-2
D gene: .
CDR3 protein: CASTFGSQSYGYTF
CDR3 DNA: TGTGCCAGCACTTTCGGGAGCCAGTCCTATGGCTACACCTTC

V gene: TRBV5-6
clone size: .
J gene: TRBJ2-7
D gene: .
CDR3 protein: CASSSTVYEQYF
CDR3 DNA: TGTGCCAGCAGCTCAACAGTATACGAGCAGTACTTC

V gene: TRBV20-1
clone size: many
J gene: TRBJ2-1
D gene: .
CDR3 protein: CSAMGPTSNEQFF
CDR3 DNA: TGCAGTGCTATGGGACCAACCAGCAATGAGCAGTTCTTC

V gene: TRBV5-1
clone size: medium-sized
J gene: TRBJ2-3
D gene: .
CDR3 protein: CASTSGADTQYF
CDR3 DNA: TGCGCCAGCACATCGGGAGCAGATACGCAGTATTTT

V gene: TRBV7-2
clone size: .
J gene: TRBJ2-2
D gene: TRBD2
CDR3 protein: CASSYERESYAGELFF
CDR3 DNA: TGTGCCAGCAGCTATGAGCGGGAGTCGTACGCCGGGGAGCTGTTTTTT

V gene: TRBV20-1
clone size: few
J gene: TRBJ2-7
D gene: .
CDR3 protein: CSARDQGRVGYEQYF
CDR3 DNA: TGCAGTGCTAGAGATCAGGGGAGGGTGGGATACGAGCAGTACTTC

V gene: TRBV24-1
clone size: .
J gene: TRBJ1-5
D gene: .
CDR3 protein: CATSEVDQPQHF
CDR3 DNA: TGTGCCACCAGTGAAGTTGATCAGCCCCAGCATTTT

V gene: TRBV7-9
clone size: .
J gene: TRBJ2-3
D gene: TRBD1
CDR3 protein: CASSPPLDRGAQDTQYF
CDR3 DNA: TGTGCCAGCAGCCCCCCACTGGACAGGGGTGCCCAAGATACGCAGTATTTT

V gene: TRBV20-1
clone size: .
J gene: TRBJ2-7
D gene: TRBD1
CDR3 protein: CSADRGDEQYF
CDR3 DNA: TGCAGCGCAGACAGGGGTGATGAGCAGTACTTC

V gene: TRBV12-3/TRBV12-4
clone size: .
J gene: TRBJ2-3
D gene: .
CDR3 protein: CASSLFRDLNVPDTQYF
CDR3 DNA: TGTGCCAGCAGCTTGTTCCGGGACTTGAACGTCCCAGATACGCAGTATTTT

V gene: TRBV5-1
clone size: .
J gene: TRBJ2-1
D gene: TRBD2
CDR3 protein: CASSLVGTSIVNEQFF
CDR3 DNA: TGCGCCAGCAGCTTGGTTGGGACTAGCATCGTCAATGAGCAGTTCTTC

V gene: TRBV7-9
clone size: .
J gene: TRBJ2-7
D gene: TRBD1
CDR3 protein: CASSLSTGLYEQYF
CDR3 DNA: TGTGCCAGCAGCTTATCGACAGGGTTATACGAGCAGTACTTC

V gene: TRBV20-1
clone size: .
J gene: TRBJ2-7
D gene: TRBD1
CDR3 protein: CSAQTGGWSYEQYF
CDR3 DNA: TGCAGTGCCCAAACAGGGGGATGGTCCTACGAGCAGTACTTC

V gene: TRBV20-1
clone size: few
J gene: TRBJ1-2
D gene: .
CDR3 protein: CSARVTAGGYTF
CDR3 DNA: TGCAGTGCTAGGGTAACCGCGGGAGGCTACACCTTC

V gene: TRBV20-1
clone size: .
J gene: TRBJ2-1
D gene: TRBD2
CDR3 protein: CSVGLADYEQFF
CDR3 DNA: TGCAGCGTTGGACTAGCGGATTACGAGCAGTTCTTC

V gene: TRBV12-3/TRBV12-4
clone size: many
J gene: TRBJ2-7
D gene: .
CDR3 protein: CASSGTDPYEQYF
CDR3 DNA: TGTGCCAGCAGTGGGACGGACCCCTACGAGCAGTACTTC

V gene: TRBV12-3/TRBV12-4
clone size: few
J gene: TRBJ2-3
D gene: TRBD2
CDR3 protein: CASSWGLAASTDTQYF
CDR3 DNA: TGTGCCAGCAGCTGGGGACTAGCGGCTAGCACAGATACGCAGTATTTT